This T cell receptor beta chain was retrieved from a study of blood T cell repertoires in COVID-19. Study-wide context: The analysed material was cDNA or gDNA that came from T cells, B-cell-depleted T cells, or PBMCs.

Authors' data handling: Nucleated cell counts were estimated from reference gene primer amplification. Data came from immunoSEQ multiplex PCR; TCRdb stores just in-frame clones and leaves some out. That table supplies the V and J calls and clone size; D and trimming were determined from the DNA. The table lists about 60,000 clones, 88% of them singletons, with around 5% in the top ten. V was trimmed by 4 bases and J by 7 bases, leaving 13 bases between them. The CDR3 contains 13 residues. Per germline, CDR1 SNHLY and CDR2 FYNNEI. The sample taken for sequencing was peripheral blood. V is TRBV2 and J is TRBJ1-2; TRBD1 is a possible D gene (6 bases). The sequence was collected from a man aged 60 to 75 with acute or convalescent COVID-19. The CDR3 protein is CASSARGNSGYTF. Written as DNA, the CDR3 is TGTGCCAGCAGTGCGAGGGGGAACAGTGGCTACACCTTC.